The next 12 T cell receptor beta chains were all read from a single sample in a study of T cell repertoires in cytomegalovirus infection. MiXCR, applied by TCRdb to the reads, yields one record per CDR3 protein. This sample carries approximately 190,000 distinct CDR3 sequences, about a tenth of them seen once, and the ten largest clones take roughly 4.8%. The sequencing sample was made of PBMCs. All receptors derive from a human donor in good health (CMV status not recorded). Some clones in this sample may be carry-over from other donors' samples.

A few counts support this clonotype. This sequence joins TRBV2 and TRBJ2-7, with a possible D match to TRBD2 (6 bases). CDR1 and CDR2 from the germline V gene are SNHLY and FYNNEI. Trimming pared 4 bases from V and 2 bases from J, leaving 21 bases between. The CDR3 has 17 residues. This chain's CDR3 is CASSAASVGVVPYEQYF. The DNA of the CDR3 is TGTGCCAGCAGTGCAGCTAGCGTCGGAGTCGTACCCTACGAGCAGTACTTC. Complete variable domain (other parts from reference TRBV2 and TRBJ2-7): EPEVTQTPSHQVTQMGQEVILRCVPISNHLYFYWYRQILGQKVEFLVSFYNNEISEKSEIFDDQFSVERPDGSNFTLKIRSTKLEDSAMYFCASSAASVGVVPYEQYFGPGTRLTVT.

This clonotype was recorded a few times. The CDR3 region is CASSLDRGRNTGELFF. CDR3 bases: TGTGCCAGCAGCTTAGACAGGGGCCGGAACACCGGGGAGCTGTTTTTT. The gene calls are TRBV7-9 and TRBJ2-2; 7 nucleotides line up with TRBD1. Losses at the gene ends were 1 base for V and 1 base for J; bases not matched to a gene: 3. Germline loops: CDR1 SEHNR, CDR2 FQNEAQ (reference sequence). The CDR3 extends over 16 amino acids.

This clonotype has ten or more counts. The rearrangement joins TRBV25-1 to TRBJ2-5; 9 nucleotides align to TRBD2. This CDR3 has 17 amino acids. The V and J ends lost 4 bases and 1 base, in that order; junction bases with no gene match: 10. Germline CDR1 reads MGHDK; CDR2 reads SYGVNS. CDR3 amino acids: CASSALSGRLAQETQYF. The DNA of the CDR3 is TGTGCCAGCAGTGCCCTTAGCGGGAGACTCGCCCAAGAGACCCAGTACTTC.

The chain links TRBV11-3 to TRBJ2-1, with 9 bases that match TRBD2. J gave up 5 bases and V 8 bases, and 7 bases lay outside the gene matches. The CDR3 is 14 amino acids. From germline, CDR1 is SGHNT and CDR2 YENEEA. The CDR3 loop is CASGGGAANNEQFF. The CDR3 DNA is TGTGCCAGCGGCGGGGGGGCCGCTAACAATGAGCAGTTCTTC.

This clonotype was seen more than once but under ten times. A much larger clone lies one base from this, so it may be a read error. The gene calls are TRBV25-1 and TRBJ2-1; maybe TRBD1 (6 bases). Germline V lookup: CDR1 MGHDK, CDR2 SYGVNS. The CDR3 covers 15 residues. CDR3 in amino acids: CASSEWDNSYNEKFF. Written as DNA, the CDR3 is TGTGCCAGCAGTGAATGGGACAACTCCTACAATGAGAAGTTCTTC.

This clonotype was seen ten or more times. The rearrangement links TRBV7-6 to TRBJ2-7; possibly TRBD2 for D (7 bases). V lost 4 bases, J lost 1 base, and 20 bases lay in between. The germline V gene has CDR1 SGHVS and CDR2 FNYEAQ. The CDR3 has 17 residues. The CDR3 DNA sequence: TGTGCCAGCAGCTCCCGGGGGGCCTTGGGAGTATCCTACGAGCAGTACTTC. It specifies CASSSRGALGVSYEQYF.

This clonotype was seen more than once but under ten times. The CDR3 DNA sequence: TGTGCCAGTAGTACCACTATGACCCGGCGAGAGACCCAGTACTTC. It is translated as CASSTTMTRRETQYF. The chain combines TRBV19 with TRBJ2-5; no firm D call. Trimming cost V 4 bases and J 4 bases, with 16 bases left between them. The V gene's germline CDR1 is LNHDA and CDR2 SQIVND (reference sequence). The CDR3 runs 15 residues.

The chain carries TRBV5-6 and TRBJ2-1, with TRBD2 matching over 10 bases. With 1 base clipped from V and 8 bases from J, the junction kept 6 bases outside the gene matches. This CDR3 is 15 amino acids long. The germline V gene encodes CDR1 SGHDT and CDR2 YYEEEE. The CDR3 nucleotides are TGTGCCAGCAGCTTGTGGAGCGGGAGGGCCTATGAGCAGTTCTTC. Translated: CASSLWSGRAYEQFF.

V is TRBV7-3 and J is TRBJ1-5; maybe TRBD1 (5 bases). The CDR3 length is 14 residues. V lost 5 bases, J lost 7 bases, and 15 bases lay in between. CDR1 is SGHTA and CDR2 is FQGTGA in the germline V gene. The CDR3 reads CASSLDQGAQPQHF. The CDR3 DNA reads TGTGCCAGCAGCCTAGACCAGGGAGCACAGCCCCAGCATTTT.

This clonotype has a handful of counts. The chain joins TRBV7-2 to TRBJ2-1; D could derive from TRBD1 or TRBD2 (6 bases each). The CDR3 covers 12 residues. V gave up 5 bases and J gave up 13 bases, with 15 bases separating them. The germline gives CDR1 SGHTA, CDR2 FQGNSA. This CDR3 is CASSPPQGGQFF. The DNA for the CDR3 is TGTGCCAGCAGCCCACCACAGGGAGGACAGTTCTTC.

Details on this clonotype: This clone may be a read error of a much larger clone one base away. The chain couples TRBV27 to TRBJ2-3; 11 nucleotides agree with TRBD2. The germline gives CDR1 MNHEY, CDR2 SMNVEV (reference sequence). The CDR3 is 17 amino acids. CDR3 DNA sequence: TGTGCCAGCAGTTTCGTCGGGACTAGCGGTAGCAAAGATACGCAGTATTTT. It translates to CASSFVGTSGSKDTQYF.

In this sample, this clonotype turned up many times. This chain uses TRBV28 with TRBJ1-2; maybe TRBD1 (5 bases). Germline-derived CDR1 and CDR2 are MDHEN and SYDVKM. CDR3 length: 15 amino acids. Trimming removed 2 bases from V and 2 bases from J, with 12 bases in between. The CDR3 here is CASSLIRGRNYGYTF. The CDR3 DNA sequence: TGTGCCAGCAGTTTAATTCGGGGGAGGAACTATGGCTACACCTTC.